This is a list of T cell receptor beta chains from one sample in a study of T cell changes during pregnancy in multiple sclerosis. Clones were read by immunoSEQ multiplex PCR, and TCRdb kept only the in-frame ones, dropping some. This sample has about 52,000 clones; about 92% occur once, and the top ten carry about 0.37%. Sequenced here: CD4+ T cells from peripheral blood mononuclear cells, sampled before pregnancy. The receptors shown here come from a female donor with multiple sclerosis, enrolled in a pregnancy study. CDR3s include the opening cysteine and the closing phenylalanine or tryptophan. Each record gives: V gene, D gene, clone size, J gene, CDR3 DNA, CDR3 protein. The D gene is left open where the match is weak. Size values are once, few and many counts, or a class for expanded clones, and some rows have none.

>TRBV7-3|TRBD2|.|TRBJ2-3
TGTGCCAGCAGCCAATCCGGGCGGGGCAGCGGGAGCCCAGATACGCAGTATTTT
CASSQSGRGSGSPDTQYF
>TRBV27|.|.|TRBJ1-5
TGTGCCAGCAGTAGGGGCGAACCTGGGAATCAGCCCCAGCATTTT
CASSRGEPGNQPQHF
>TRBV5-1|TRBD1|.|TRBJ2-7
TGCGCCAGCAGCCCGACAGGGGACTCCTACGAGCAGTACTTC
CASSPTGDSYEQYF
>TRBV7-2|.|.|TRBJ1-5
TGTGCCAGCAGCACCACCCTGGGGGGGCTTCAGCCCCAGCATTTT
CASSTTLGGLQPQHF
>TRBV5-1|.|.|TRBJ2-7
TGCGCCAGCAGCTTGGTGGCGGGTTCCTACGAGCAGTACTTC
CASSLVAGSYEQYF
>TRBV5-4|.|.|TRBJ2-1
TGTGCCAGCAGTTCGGACTCCGAACAGTTCTTC
CASSSDSEQFF
>TRBV5-4|.|.|TRBJ1-1
TGTGCCAGCAGCCCGCTGCCCCGGGGGATGAACACTGAAGCTTTCTTT
CASSPLPRGMNTEAFF
>TRBV18|TRBD2|.|TRBJ2-7
TGTGCCAGCTCCCTTGGACTAGCGGGAGGGCCTAGCGAGCAGTACTTC
CASSLGLAGGPSEQYF
>TRBV14|TRBD1|many|TRBJ2-1
TGTGCCAGCAGCCAAGGACCGGGACAGGGGAACAATGAGCAGTTCTTC
CASSQGPGQGNNEQFF
>TRBV5-6|.|.|TRBJ1-2
TGTGCCAGCAGCTTCGGCCCCAGCGATGGCTACACCTTC
CASSFGPSDGYTF
>TRBV7-2|.|.|TRBJ1-3
TGTGCCAGCAGCTTAATGCAGATTTCTGGAAACACCATATATTTT
CASSLMQISGNTIYF
>TRBV13|TRBD1|.|TRBJ2-7
TGTGCCAGCGGGACAGGGTTTTACGAGCAGTACTTC
CASGTGFYEQYF
>TRBV29-1|.|.|TRBJ2-5
TGCAGCGTTGTAGCGGATCTGAAAGGGACCCAGTACTTC
CSVVADLKGTQYF
>TRBV5-1|TRBD1|.|TRBJ2-3
TGCGCCAGCACCGTAGACAGGGGAGCAGATACGCAGTATTTT
CASTVDRGADTQYF
>TRBV18|TRBD2|.|TRBJ2-7
TGTGCCAGCTCACCACCACTAGCGGGAGCGGACGAGCAGTACTTC
CASSPPLAGADEQYF
>TRBV5-6|.|.|TRBJ1-2
TGTGCCAGCAGCTTAGTTGGAGGAAGCGGCTACACCTTC
CASSLVGGSGYTF
>TRBV14|TRBD1|.|TRBJ2-7
TGTGCCAGCAGCCATAACCAGGGGGCAAGCGAGCAGTACTTC
CASSHNQGASEQYF
>TRBV6-5|.|.|TRBJ2-1
TGTGCCAGCAGTTACTCGAGAGCAGGGCTCAATGAGCAGTTCTTC
CASSYSRAGLNEQFF
>TRBV30|TRBD2|.|TRBJ2-3
TGTGCCTGGTCCGAGGGCGGGAGGGCCGTTGGGTATTTT
CAWSEGGRAVGYF
>TRBV7-2|TRBD1|.|TRBJ2-7
TGTGCCAGCAACTACGGGACAGGAACCTACGAGCAGTACTTC
CASNYGTGTYEQYF
>TRBV4-1|.|.|TRBJ2-5
TGCGCCAGCAGCCAACTAGCTCGAGAGACCCAGTACTTC
CASSQLARETQYF
>TRBV7-9|TRBD1|once|TRBJ1-4
TGTGCCAGCAGCAGCCAGGGACAGGGTTTGCCTAAACTGTTTTTT
CASSSQGQGLPKLFF
>TRBV10-3|TRBD1|once|TRBJ2-1
TGTGCCATCAGGGGTGACAGGGGCTATGAGCAGTTCTTC
CAIRGDRGYEQFF
>TRBV30|.|.|TRBJ1-2
TGTGCCTGGGGCCAGTATGGCTACACCTTC
CAWGQYGYTF
>TRBV28|TRBD2|.|TRBJ2-4
TGTGCCAGCAGTTTCGTCGGGCTAGCGGGAGGAGGGGAAAACATTCAGTACTTC
CASSFVGLAGGGENIQYF
>TRBV5-1|.|.|TRBJ1-5
TGCGCCAGCAGCTTGAAAGCAGGGAATCAGCCCCAGCATTTT
CASSLKAGNQPQHF
>TRBV7-8|TRBD2|once|TRBJ2-7
TGTGCCAGCAGCTTAGCGGGTAGCGGGCCCACCTACGAGCAGTACTTC
CASSLAGSGPTYEQYF
>TRBV5-1|TRBD2|.|TRBJ2-5
TGCGCCAGCAGCTTGACTAGCGCCCAAGAGACCCAGTACTTC
CASSLTSAQETQYF
>TRBV18|.|.|TRBJ2-5
TGTGCCAGCTCACAGGGGCTTCAAGAGACCCAGTACTTC
CASSQGLQETQYF
>TRBV4-2|.|.|TRBJ1-2
TGTGCCAGCAGCCAAGCCGGGACACCGCTGGGCTACACCTTC
CASSQAGTPLGYTF
>TRBV11-2|.|.|TRBJ2-1
TGTGCCAGCTCGGGGGTCTCCTACAATGAGCAGTTCTTC
CASSGVSYNEQFF
>TRBV5-1|TRBD1|.|TRBJ1-1
TGCGCCAGCAGGCGGACAGGGGAGGCTGAAGCTTTCTTT
CASRRTGEAEAFF
>TRBV28|.|.|TRBJ2-5
TGTGCCAGCAGCCCTCTCCAGGGGATGCAAGAGACCCAGTACTTC
CASSPLQGMQETQYF
>TRBV5-6|.|.|TRBJ1-2
TGTGCCAGCAGCTTGGAGCCGGGTGGCTACACCTTC
CASSLEPGGYTF
>TRBV12-5|TRBD1|.|TRBJ1-2
TGTGCTAGTGGTTTGAGATCAGGGGGCTGGTATAACTATGGCTACACCTTC
CASGLRSGGWYNYGYTF
>TRBV6-4|TRBD2|.|TRBJ2-7
TGTGCCAGCAGCCAGGGACTAGCGGGAGTGGGGGAGCAGTACTTC
CASSQGLAGVGEQYF
>TRBV6-1|TRBD2|.|TRBJ2-7
TGTGCCAGCAGTGAAGCACCTCTACCGGGACTAGCGGGAATCTACGAGCAGTACTTC
CASSEAPLPGLAGIYEQYF
>TRBV13|.|.|TRBJ2-3
TGTGCCAGCAGCTCGAAGGACAGCCCTAGCACAGATACGCAGTATTTT
CASSSKDSPSTDTQYF
>TRBV7-2|.|.|TRBJ2-1
TGTGCCAGCAGCTTAGTGACTAGCTCCTACAATGAGCAGTTCTTC
CASSLVTSSYNEQFF
>TRBV6-1|.|.|TRBJ1-1
TGTGGGTTACACCAGGGTAACACTGAAGCTTTCTTT
CGLHQGNTEAFF
>TRBV6-6|.|once|TRBJ2-3
TGTGCCAGCAGTGAGTTCGCGACGCAGTATTTT
CASSEFATQYF
>TRBV19|.|.|TRBJ1-1
TGTGCCAGTAGTAGGGGCGCGGGGACTGAAGCTTTCTTT
CASSRGAGTEAFF
>TRBV5-1|.|.|TRBJ2-2
TGCGCCAGCAGCTCCCAGTGGACCGGGGAGCTGTTTTTT
CASSSQWTGELFF
>TRBV28|TRBD2|.|TRBJ2-7
TGTGCCAGCAGTTTATTAGGAGGGACTAACTACGAGCAGTACTTC
CASSLLGGTNYEQYF
>TRBV6-1|TRBD1|.|TRBJ1-1
TGTGCCAGCAGCGGACAGGGGGCGCAGAGCACTGAAGCTTTCTTT
CASSGQGAQSTEAFF
>TRBV4-1|.|.|TRBJ2-3
TGCGCCAGCAGCCGACCGGGACAACAAAGGGATACGCAGTATTTT
CASSRPGQQRDTQYF